The 19 T cell receptor beta chains below were found in one sample sequenced in a study of blood T cell repertoires in COVID-19. Here immunoSEQ multiplex PCR was the method, and the copy in TCRdb shows in-frame clones only, minus some. The table has about 220,000 clones, about four fifths seen once. Sequenced: PBMCs or T cells enriched from blood (not recorded which). The source is a woman between 35 and 50 years old who had been exposed to COVID-19.

V gene TRBV28 combines with J gene TRBJ2-1, with 7 bases aligning to TRBD2. V gave up 4 bases and J gave up 3 bases; unmatched junction bases: 9. Germline CDR1 MDHEN, CDR2 SYDVKM. This CDR3 has 16 amino acids. The CDR3 spells CASSSLGRDLYNEQFF. The CDR3 DNA is TGTGCCAGCAGTTCCCTGGGGAGGGACCTCTACAATGAGCAGTTCTTC.

V and J are TRBV5-5 and TRBJ1-2; D might be TRBD1 (5 bases). V lost 0 bases and J lost 6, with 9 bases in between. The CDR3 consists of 13 residues. Per the germline V gene, CDR1 is SGHKS and CDR2 is YYEKEE (reference sequence). The DNA for the CDR3 is TGTGCCAGCAGCTTGGCGGGGGGAGATGGCTACACCTTC. Its protein is CASSLAGGDGYTF.

The rearrangement links TRBV6-2 or TRBV6-3 to TRBJ2-3; 7 bases fit TRBD2. The V gene end was trimmed by 4 bases and the J gene end by 0 bases; junction bases not matched to a gene: 1. This CDR3 has 14 amino acids. In germline, CDR1 is MNHEY, CDR2 SVGEGT. Here the CDR3 DNA reads TGTGCCAGCAGTTGGGAGGGGAGCACAGATACGCAGTATTTT. Its protein is CASSWEGSTDTQYF.

The chain links TRBV4-1 to TRBJ1-3; possible D gene TRBD1, 5 bases. The germline V gene encodes CDR1 MGHRA and CDR2 YSYEKL. With 1 base removed from V and 0 bases from J, the gap between germline ends came to 10 bases. The CDR3 extends over 16 amino acids. The CDR3 nucleotides are TGCGCCAGCAGCCAAGCCGGCAGGGCCTCTGGAAACACCATATATTTT. Protein product: CASSQAGRASGNTIYF.

This chain uses TRBV7-8 with TRBJ2-1, with TRBD2 matching 9 bases. The CDR3 runs 15 residues. The ends lost 1 base at V and 7 bases at J; junction bases unmatched: 5. Germline-derived CDR1 and CDR2 are SGHVS and FQNEAQ. The CDR3 here is CASSLGRGGQNEQFF. The DNA for the CDR3 is TGTGCCAGCAGCTTAGGGCGGGGGGGCCAGAATGAGCAGTTCTTC.

V usage is TRBV7-8 and J usage is TRBJ1-3, with D perhaps TRBD1 (5 bases). The germline gives CDR1 SGHVS, CDR2 FQNEAQ. Trimming cost V 0 bases and J 4 bases, with 13 bases left between them. The CDR3 runs to 16 residues. The CDR3 reads CASSLARRADGNTIYF. The DNA of the CDR3 is TGTGCCAGCAGCTTAGCACGCAGGGCCGACGGAAACACCATATATTTT.

This clone appeared a single time. The V gene is TRBV6-2 or TRBV6-3, the J gene TRBJ2-1; 8 bases line up with TRBD1. The CDR3 runs to 16 residues. Losses at the gene ends were 5 bases for V and 4 bases for J; bases not matched to a gene: 10. In germline, CDR1 is MNHEY, CDR2 SVGEGT. The CDR3 is CASSDRTGLRYNEQFF. The CDR3 nucleotides are TGTGCCAGCAGTGATCGGACAGGGCTGAGGTACAATGAGCAGTTCTTC.

This chain connects TRBV19 to TRBJ1-1; no firm D call. In germline, CDR1 is LNHDA, CDR2 SQIVND (reference sequence). The V end lost 7 bases, the J end lost 3 bases, and 12 bases lay between the germline ends. CDR3 length: 13 residues. The CDR3 DNA reads TGTGCCAGTACCCCACCCGGGTACACTGAAGCTTTCTTT. Translating gives CASTPPGYTEAFF.

In its sample, this clone was seen a few times. The V and J genes are TRBV7-3 and TRBJ2-1, with D unclear. Trimming cost V 1 base and J 0 bases, with 7 bases left between them. Germline values: CDR1 SGHTA, CDR2 FQGTGA. The CDR3 runs 15 residues. The CDR3 DNA reads TGTGCCAGCAGCTTAATCCCCAACTCCTACAATGAGCAGTTCTTC. This codes for CASSLIPNSYNEQFF.

The count of this clone is one. CDR3 nucleotide sequence: TGTGCCAGCAGCTTAGCCAACCGGGTCTCCTACGAGCAGTACTTC. It encodes CASSLANRVSYEQYF. The chain couples TRBV7-2 to TRBJ2-7; D uncertain. This CDR3 comprises 15 residues. Per the germline V gene, CDR1 is SGHTA and CDR2 is FQGNSA. Trimming left V 0 bases short and J 0 bases short, with 9 bases between. Full variable domain (remainder filled in from reference TRBV7-2 and TRBJ2-7): GAGVSQSPSNKVTEKGKDVELRCDPISGHTALYWYRQSLGQGLEFLIYFQGNSAPDKSGLPSDRFSAERTGGSVSTLTIQRTQQEDSAVYLCASSLANRVSYEQYFGPGTRLTVT.

This clone was detected a few times. This chain connects TRBV4-1 to TRBJ1-5; 9 bases map to TRBD1. The J segment lost 5 bases and the V segment lost 4 bases, leaving 12 bases of the junction unmatched. The CDR3 has 17 amino acids. The germline V gene encodes CDR1 MGHRA and CDR2 YSYEKL. CDR3 loop: CASSRDREGHRDQPQHF. For the CDR3, the DNA is TGCGCCAGCAGCCGGGACAGGGAGGGACATAGGGATCAGCCCCAGCATTTT.

This clone occurred once. The chain is built from TRBV5-1 and TRBJ2-7; 10 nucleotides agree with TRBD2. Germline CDR1 reads SGHRS; CDR2 reads YFSETQ. The CDR3 has 15 residues. V shed 7 bases and J 7 bases; nucleotides not matched to a gene: 14. Here the CDR3 DNA reads TGCGCCAGCCGCTCTGGGGCTAGCGGGGGTAGTGAGCAGTACTTC. Amino acid sequence: CASRSGASGGSEQYF.

The V and J genes are TRBV12-3 or TRBV12-4 and TRBJ1-5; D gene ambiguous. Trimming pared 3 bases from V and 3 bases from J, leaving 6 bases between. The CDR3 contains 13 residues. The CDR3 loop reads CASSLTTNQPQHF. The DNA for the CDR3 is TGTGCCAGCAGTTTGACAACCAATCAGCCCCAGCATTTT.

The J gene is TRBJ1-2, the V gene TRBV19; D possibly corresponds to TRBD1 (5 bases). The germline V and J ends were trimmed by 1 base and 8 bases, with 23 bases remaining between them. There are 17 residues in the CDR3. Germline CDR1 is LNHDA and CDR2 is SQIVND (reference sequence). The CDR3 loop reads CASSIGGGAHAAVGYTF. Written as DNA, the CDR3 is TGTGCCAGTAGTATAGGAGGAGGGGCACACGCGGCAGTGGGCTACACCTTC.

Here the CDR3 reads CASSSGTGTYEQYF. The CDR3 nucleotides are TGCGCCAGCAGCTCCGGGACTGGTACCTACGAGCAGTACTTC. This chain joins TRBV5-1 and TRBJ2-7, with D possibly matching TRBD2 (6 bases). The CDR3 is 14 amino acids. V was clipped by 3 bases and J by 2 bases, with 12 bases between them. CDR1 is SGHRS and CDR2 is YFSETQ in the germline V gene.

The chain has TRBV10-3 and TRBJ1-2; D may be TRBD1 (6 bases). The CDR3 is 12 amino acids. V shed 4 bases and J shed 6 bases, with 9 bases lying between them. Germline values: CDR1 ENHRY, CDR2 SYGVKD. DNA for the CDR3: TGTGCCATCAGTGCGAACAGGGATGGCTACACCTTC. This sequence encodes CAISANRDGYTF.

A single count supports this clone. The chain joins TRBV6-5 to TRBJ2-3, with D unresolved. Germline V CDR1 and CDR2: MNHEY, SVGAGI. Trimming stripped 4 bases from V and 5 bases from J, with 7 bases between. The CDR3 loop spans 12 amino acids. The CDR3 sequence: CASSSQVDTQYF. Here the CDR3 DNA reads TGTGCCAGCAGTTCACAAGTAGATACGCAGTATTTT.

The chain couples TRBV5-4 to TRBJ2-3, with D tentatively TRBD1 (5 bases). There are 16 residues in the CDR3. The germline gives CDR1 SGHNT, CDR2 YYREEE (reference sequence). V was trimmed by 4 bases and J by 5 bases, leaving 20 bases between them. This chain's CDR3 is CASSLAGSGDGDTQYF. The CDR3 DNA reads TGTGCCAGCAGCCTCGCAGGGTCGGGCGACGGAGATACGCAGTATTTT.

The CDR3 DNA reads TGTGCCAGCATGGCCGCAAGGGGTAGGGGCCCTAGGACTGAAGCTTTCTTT. It translates to CASMAARGRGPRTEAFF. The rearrangement uses TRBV2 and TRBJ1-1; the D gene is possibly TRBD1 (5 bases). Germline-derived CDR1 and CDR2 are SNHLY and FYNNEI. This CDR3 is 17 amino acids long. Trimming stripped 7 bases from V and 5 bases from J, with 26 bases between.